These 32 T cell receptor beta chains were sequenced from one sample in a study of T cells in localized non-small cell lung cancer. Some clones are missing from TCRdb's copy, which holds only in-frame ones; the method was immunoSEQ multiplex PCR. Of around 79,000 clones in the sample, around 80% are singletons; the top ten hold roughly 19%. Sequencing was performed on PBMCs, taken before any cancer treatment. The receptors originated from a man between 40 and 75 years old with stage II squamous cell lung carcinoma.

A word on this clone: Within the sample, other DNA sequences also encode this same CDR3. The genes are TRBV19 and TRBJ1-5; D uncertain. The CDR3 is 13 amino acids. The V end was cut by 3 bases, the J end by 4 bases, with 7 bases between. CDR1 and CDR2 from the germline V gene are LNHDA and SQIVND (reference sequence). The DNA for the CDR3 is TGTGCCAGTAGTATTGGAGGGAATCAGCCCCAGCATTTT. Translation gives CASSIGGNQPQHF.

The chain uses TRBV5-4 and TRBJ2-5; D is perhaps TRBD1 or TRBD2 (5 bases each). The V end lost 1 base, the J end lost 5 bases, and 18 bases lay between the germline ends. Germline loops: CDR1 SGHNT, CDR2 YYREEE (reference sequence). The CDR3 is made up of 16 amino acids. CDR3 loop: CASSLNPGPARETQYF. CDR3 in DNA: TGTGCCAGCAGCTTGAATCCGGGACCCGCTCGGGAGACCCAGTACTTC.

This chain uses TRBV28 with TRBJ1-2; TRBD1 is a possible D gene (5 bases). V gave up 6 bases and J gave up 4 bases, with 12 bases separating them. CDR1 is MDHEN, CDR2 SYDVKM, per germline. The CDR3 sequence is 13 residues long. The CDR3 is CASSSGTFYGYTF. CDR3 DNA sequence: TGTGCCAGCAGCTCCGGGACCTTCTATGGCTACACCTTC.

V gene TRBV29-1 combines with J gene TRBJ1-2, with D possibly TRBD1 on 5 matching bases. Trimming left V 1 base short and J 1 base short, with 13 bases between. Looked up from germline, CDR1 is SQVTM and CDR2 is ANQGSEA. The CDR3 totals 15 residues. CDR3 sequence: CSVEGFREDNYGYTF. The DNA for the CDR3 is TGCAGCGTTGAAGGGTTCAGGGAGGATAACTATGGCTACACCTTC.

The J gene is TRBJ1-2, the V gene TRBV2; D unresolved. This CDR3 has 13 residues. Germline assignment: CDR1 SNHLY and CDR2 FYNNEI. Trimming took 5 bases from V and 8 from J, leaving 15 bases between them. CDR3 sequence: CASSSRVAGGYTF. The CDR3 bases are TGTGCCAGCAGTTCGAGGGTCGCTGGCGGCTACACCTTC.

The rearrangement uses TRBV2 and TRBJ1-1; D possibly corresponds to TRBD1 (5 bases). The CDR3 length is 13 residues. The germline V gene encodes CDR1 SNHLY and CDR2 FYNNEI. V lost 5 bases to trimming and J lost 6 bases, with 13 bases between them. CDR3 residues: CASSRGIRAEAFF. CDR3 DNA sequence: TGTGCCAGCAGTCGGGGGATACGGGCTGAAGCTTTCTTT. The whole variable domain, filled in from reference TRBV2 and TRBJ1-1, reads EPEVTQTPSHQVTQMGQEVILRCVPISNHLYFYWYRQILGQKVEFLVSFYNNEISEKSEIFDDQFSVERPDGSNFTLKIRSTKLEDSAMYFCASSRGIRAEAFFGQGTRLTVV.

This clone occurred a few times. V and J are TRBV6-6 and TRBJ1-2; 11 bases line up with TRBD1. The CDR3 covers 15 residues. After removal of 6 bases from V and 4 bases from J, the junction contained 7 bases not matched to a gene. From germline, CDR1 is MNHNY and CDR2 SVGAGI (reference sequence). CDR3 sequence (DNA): TGTGCCAGCAGGGCGGACAGGGGGCGCGGCTATGGCTACACCTTC. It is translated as CASRADRGRGYGYTF.

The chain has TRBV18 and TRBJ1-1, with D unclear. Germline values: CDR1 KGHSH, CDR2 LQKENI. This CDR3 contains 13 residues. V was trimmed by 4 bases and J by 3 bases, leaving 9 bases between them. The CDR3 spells CASSQGLDTEAFF. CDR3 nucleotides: TGTGCCAGCTCACAGGGTTTGGACACTGAAGCTTTCTTT.

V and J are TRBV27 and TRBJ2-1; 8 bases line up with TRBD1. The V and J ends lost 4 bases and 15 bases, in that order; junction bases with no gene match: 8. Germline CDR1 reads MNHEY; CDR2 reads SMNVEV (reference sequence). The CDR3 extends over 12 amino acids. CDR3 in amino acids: CASSSTGGSWFF. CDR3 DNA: TGTGCCAGCAGTTCTACAGGGGGGAGTTGGTTCTTC.

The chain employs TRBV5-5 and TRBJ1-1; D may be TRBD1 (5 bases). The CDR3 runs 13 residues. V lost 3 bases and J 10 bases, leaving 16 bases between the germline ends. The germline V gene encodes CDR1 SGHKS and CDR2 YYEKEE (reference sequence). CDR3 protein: CASSWGPDSLAFF. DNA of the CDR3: TGTGCCAGCAGCTGGGGCCCAGATTCCTTAGCTTTCTTT.

The CDR3 nucleotides are TGCGCCAGCAGCCCGGGACAGTCACTCCCAGATACGCAGTATTTT. It is translated as CASSPGQSLPDTQYF. The chain links TRBV4-1 to TRBJ2-3; TRBD1 matches at 7 bases. Losses at the gene ends were 4 bases for V and 4 bases for J; bases not matched to a gene: 8. The CDR3 loop spans 15 amino acids. Germline CDR1 and CDR2: MGHRA and YSYEKL.

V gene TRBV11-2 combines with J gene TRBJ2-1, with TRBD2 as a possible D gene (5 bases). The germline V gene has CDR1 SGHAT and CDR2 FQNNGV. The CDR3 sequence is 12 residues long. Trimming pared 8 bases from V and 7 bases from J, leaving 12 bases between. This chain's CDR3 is CASLGVYNEQFF. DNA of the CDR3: TGTGCCAGCCTCGGGGTTTATAATGAGCAGTTCTTC.

The CDR3 loop is CASGSSDTEAFF. DNA for the CDR3: TGTGCCAGCGGATCCTCTGACACTGAAGCTTTCTTT. The chain uses TRBV6-6 and TRBJ1-1; D gene ambiguous. Per the germline V gene, CDR1 is MNHNY and CDR2 is SVGAGI (reference sequence). This CDR3 is built from 12 residues. The ends were cut back, 8 bases at V and 3 bases at J, with 10 bases in the middle.

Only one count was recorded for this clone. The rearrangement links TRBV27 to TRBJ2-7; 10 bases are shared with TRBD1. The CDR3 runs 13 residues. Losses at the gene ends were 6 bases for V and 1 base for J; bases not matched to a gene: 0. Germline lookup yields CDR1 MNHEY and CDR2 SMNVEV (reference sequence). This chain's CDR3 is CASRGQGSYEQYF. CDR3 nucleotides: TGTGCCAGCAGGGGACAGGGGTCCTACGAGCAGTACTTC.

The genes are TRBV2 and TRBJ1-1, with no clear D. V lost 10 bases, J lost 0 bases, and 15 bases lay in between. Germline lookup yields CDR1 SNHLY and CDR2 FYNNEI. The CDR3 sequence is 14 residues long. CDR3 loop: CATHAEPLNTEAFF. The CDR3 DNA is TGTGCCACCCACGCAGAACCGTTGAACACTGAAGCTTTCTTT.

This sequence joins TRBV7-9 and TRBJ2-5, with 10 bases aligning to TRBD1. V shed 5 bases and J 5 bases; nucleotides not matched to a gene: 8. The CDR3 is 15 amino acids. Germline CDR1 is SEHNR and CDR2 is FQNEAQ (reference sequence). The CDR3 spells CASSRGQGLWETQYF. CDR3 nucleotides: TGTGCCAGCAGCCGGGGACAGGGGCTATGGGAGACCCAGTACTTC.

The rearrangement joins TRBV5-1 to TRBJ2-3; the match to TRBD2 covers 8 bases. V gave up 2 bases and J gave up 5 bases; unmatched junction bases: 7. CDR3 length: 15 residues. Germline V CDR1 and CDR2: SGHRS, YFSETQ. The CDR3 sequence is CASSFKAGEGDTQYF. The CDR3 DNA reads TGCGCCAGCAGCTTCAAAGCGGGGGAGGGAGATACGCAGTATTTT.

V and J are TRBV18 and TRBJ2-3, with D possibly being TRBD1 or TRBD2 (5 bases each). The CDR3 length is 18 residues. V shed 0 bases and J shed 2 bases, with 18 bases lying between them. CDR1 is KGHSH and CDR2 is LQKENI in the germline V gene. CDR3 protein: CASSPPVSGPTLTDTQYF. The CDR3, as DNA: TGTGCCAGCTCACCACCGGTGTCGGGGCCGACACTCACAGATACGCAGTATTTT.

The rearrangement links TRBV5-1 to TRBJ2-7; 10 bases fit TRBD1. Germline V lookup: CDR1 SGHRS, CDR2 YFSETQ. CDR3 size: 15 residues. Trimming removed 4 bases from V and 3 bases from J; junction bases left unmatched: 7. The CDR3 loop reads CASSVGQGPFYEQYF. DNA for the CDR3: TGCGCCAGCAGCGTGGGACAGGGGCCGTTCTACGAGCAGTACTTC.

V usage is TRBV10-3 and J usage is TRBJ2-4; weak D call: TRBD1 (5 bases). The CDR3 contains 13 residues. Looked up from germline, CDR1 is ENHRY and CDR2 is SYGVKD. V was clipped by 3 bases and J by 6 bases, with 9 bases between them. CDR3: CAISDSGINIQYF. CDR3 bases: TGTGCCATCAGTGACTCAGGGATAAACATTCAGTACTTC.

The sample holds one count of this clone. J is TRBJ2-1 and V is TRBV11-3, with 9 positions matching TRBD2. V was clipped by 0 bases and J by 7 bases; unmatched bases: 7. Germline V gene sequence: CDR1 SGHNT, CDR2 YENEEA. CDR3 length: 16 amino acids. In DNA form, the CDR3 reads TGTGCCAGCAGCTTAGAATCGGGACTAGCTGGTAATGAGCAGTTCTTC. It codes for CASSLESGLAGNEQFF.

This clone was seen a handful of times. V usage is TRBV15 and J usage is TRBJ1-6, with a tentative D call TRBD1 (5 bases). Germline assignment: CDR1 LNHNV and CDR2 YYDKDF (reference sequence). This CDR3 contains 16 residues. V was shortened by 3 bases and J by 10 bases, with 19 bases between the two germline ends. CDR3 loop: CATSRRGLLSGSPLHF. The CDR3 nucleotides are TGTGCCACCAGCAGGAGGGGCCTCTTAAGCGGCTCACCCCTCCACTTT.

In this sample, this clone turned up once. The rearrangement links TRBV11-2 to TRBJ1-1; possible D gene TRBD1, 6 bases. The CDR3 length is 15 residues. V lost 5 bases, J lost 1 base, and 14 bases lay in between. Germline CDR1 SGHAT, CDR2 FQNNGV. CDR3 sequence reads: CASSHRTARNTEAFF. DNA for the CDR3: TGTGCCAGCAGCCATAGGACAGCGAGGAACACTGAAGCTTTCTTT.

The CDR3 spells CASSAWGDPNYEQYF. Here the CDR3 DNA reads TGTGCCAGCAGCGCCTGGGGGGACCCAAACTACGAGCAGTACTTC. The rearrangement uses TRBV9 and TRBJ2-7; D might be TRBD2 (6 bases). Germline CDR1 is SGDLS and CDR2 is YYNGEE. This CDR3 has 15 amino acids. V lost 3 bases and J lost 3, with 16 bases in between. Full variable domain (missing parts from reference TRBV9 and TRBJ2-7): DSGVTQTPKHLITATGQRVTLRCSPRSGDLSVYWYQQSLDQGLQFLIQYYNGEERAKGNILERFSAQQFPDLHSELNLSSLELGDSALYFCASSAWGDPNYEQYFGPGTRLTVT.

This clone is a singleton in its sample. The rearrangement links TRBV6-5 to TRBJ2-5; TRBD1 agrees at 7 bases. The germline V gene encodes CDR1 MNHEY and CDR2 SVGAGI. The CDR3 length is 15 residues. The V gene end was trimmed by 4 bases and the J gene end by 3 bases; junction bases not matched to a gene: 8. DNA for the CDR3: TGTGCCAGCAGTTTCCAGGGACAGCGAAAAGAGACCCAGTACTTC. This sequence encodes CASSFQGQRKETQYF.

In DNA form, the CDR3 reads TGCAGCGTTGGGACTAGCGGGGGGGCCGGAGAGACCCAGTACTTC. Amino acids: CSVGTSGGAGETQYF. The V call is TRBV29-1, the J call TRBJ2-5; 15 bases are shared with TRBD2. The CDR3 runs 15 residues. Germline CDR1 SQVTM, CDR2 ANQGSEA. Trimming at V came to 4 bases and at J to 4 bases, leaving 4 bases not matched to a gene.

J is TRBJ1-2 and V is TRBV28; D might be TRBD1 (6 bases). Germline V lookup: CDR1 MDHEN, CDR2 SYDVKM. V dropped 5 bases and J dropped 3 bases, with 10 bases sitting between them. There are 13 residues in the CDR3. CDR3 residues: CASSLTGHYGYTF. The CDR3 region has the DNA TGTGCCAGCAGTCTTACAGGGCACTATGGCTACACCTTC.

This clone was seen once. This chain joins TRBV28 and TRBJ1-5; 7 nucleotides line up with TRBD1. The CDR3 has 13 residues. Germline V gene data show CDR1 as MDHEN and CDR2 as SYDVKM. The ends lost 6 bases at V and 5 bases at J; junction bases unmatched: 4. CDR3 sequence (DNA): TGTGCCAGCAGACACAGGGGCTATCAGCCCCAGCATTTT. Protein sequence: CASRHRGYQPQHF.

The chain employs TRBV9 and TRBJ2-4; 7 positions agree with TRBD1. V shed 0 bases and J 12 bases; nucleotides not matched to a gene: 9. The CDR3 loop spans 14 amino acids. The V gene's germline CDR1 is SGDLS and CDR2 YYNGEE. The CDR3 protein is CASSVDYRGITQYF. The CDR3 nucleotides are TGTGCCAGCAGCGTAGATTACAGGGGAATCACTCAGTACTTC.

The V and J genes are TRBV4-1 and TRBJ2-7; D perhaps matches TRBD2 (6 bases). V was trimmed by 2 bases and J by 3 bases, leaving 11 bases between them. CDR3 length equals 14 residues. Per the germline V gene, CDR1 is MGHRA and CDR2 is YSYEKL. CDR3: CASSQPGANYEQYF. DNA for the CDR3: TGCGCCAGCAGCCAACCGGGAGCCAACTACGAGCAGTACTTC.

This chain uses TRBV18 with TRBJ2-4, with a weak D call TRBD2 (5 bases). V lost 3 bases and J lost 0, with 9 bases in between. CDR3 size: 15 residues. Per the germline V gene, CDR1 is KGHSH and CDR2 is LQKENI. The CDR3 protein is CASSPPEVAKNIQYF. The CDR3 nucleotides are TGTGCCAGCTCACCTCCGGAGGTAGCCAAAAACATTCAGTACTTC.

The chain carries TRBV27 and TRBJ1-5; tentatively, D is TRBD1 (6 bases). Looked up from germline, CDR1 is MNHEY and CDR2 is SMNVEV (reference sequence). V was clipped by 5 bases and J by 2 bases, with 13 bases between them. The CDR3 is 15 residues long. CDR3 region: CASSNPGAGNQPQHF. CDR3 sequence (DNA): TGTGCCAGCAGTAACCCAGGGGCCGGCAATCAGCCCCAGCATTTT.